A selection of T cell receptor beta chains follows, all from one sample in a study of blood T cell repertoires in COVID-19. Sequencing was performed with immunoSEQ multiplex PCR; in TCRdb, only in-frame clones are kept and a portion is missing. The sample lists over 350,000 clones; around 87% were seen once. The sample comprised PBMCs or T cells enriched from blood (not recorded which). These receptors were taken from a woman aged 45-65 years who had recovered from COVID-19. Both conserved end residues are part of each CDR3. The order of the fields is D gene, J gene, V gene, clone size, CDR3 protein, CDR3 DNA. D genes are given only for firm matches. Size is omitted from some rows. Given values are once, few, many or a class for expanded clones.

>-|TRBJ2-3|TRBV3-1/TRBV3-2|-
CASSLQDTQYF
TGTGCCAGCAGCCTGCAGGATACGCAGTATTTT
>-|TRBJ1-1|TRBV6-2/TRBV6-3|-
CASSMSAGGTEAFF
TGTGCCAGCAGTATGTCGGCGGGGGGGACTGAAGCTTTCTTT
>-|TRBJ1-1|TRBV5-1|-
CASSETENTEAFF
TGCGCCAGCAGCGAGACAGAAAACACTGAAGCTTTCTTT
>TRBD1|TRBJ1-5|TRBV2|-
CASRQQGEQPQHF
TGTGCCAGCAGACAACAGGGGGAGCAGCCCCAGCATTTT
>TRBD1|TRBJ2-2|TRBV11-1|once
CASSLGQGVTGELFF
TGTGCCAGCAGCTTAGGACAGGGGGTCACCGGGGAGCTGTTTTTT
>TRBD1|TRBJ1-6|TRBV3-1/TRBV3-2|once
CASSQTGGLSYNSPLHF
TGTGCCAGCAGCCAAACAGGGGGCCTCTCCTATAATTCACCCCTCCACTTT
>-|TRBJ2-2|TRBV24-1|-
CATSEQTRAGELFF
TGTGCCACCAGTGAACAAACGCGGGCCGGGGAGCTGTTTTTT
>TRBD2|TRBJ2-3|TRBV4-2|-
CASSQDLVAGGSTDTQYF
TGTGCCAGCAGCCAAGATTTGGTGGCGGGGGGGAGCACAGATACGCAGTATTTT
>-|TRBJ1-1|TRBV18|-
CASSPGQNTEAFF
TGTGCCAGCTCACCGGGGCAGAACACTGAAGCTTTCTTT
>TRBD1|TRBJ2-2|TRBV29-1|-
CSAKLTGVGELFF
TGCAGCGCAAAACTAACAGGGGTGGGGGAGCTGTTTTTT
>TRBD1|TRBJ1-5|TRBV2|once
CASSLGQGRAFWQPQHF
TGTGCCAGCAGCCTAGGACAGGGAAGAGCGTTTTGGCAGCCCCAGCATTTT
>-|TRBJ2-1|TRBV12-5|-
CASGTPTGKLVFF
TGTGCTAGTGGCACCCCGACGGGAAAGTTGGTGTTCTTC
>-|TRBJ1-1|TRBV19|-
CASSMGGRAEAFF
TGTGCCAGTAGTATGGGGGGACGCGCTGAAGCTTTCTTT
>TRBD1|TRBJ2-7|TRBV27|-
CASRRWGRGYEQYF
TGTGCCAGCAGGAGGTGGGGCAGGGGGTACGAGCAGTACTTC
>-|TRBJ2-5|TRBV7-9|once
CASSLVGTPGETQYF
TGTGCCAGCAGCTTAGTGGGCACCCCGGGGGAGACCCAGTACTTC
>TRBD1|TRBJ2-1|TRBV7-3|once
CASSSGQGHEQFF
TGTGCCAGCAGCTCGGGACAGGGACATGAGCAGTTCTTC
>-|TRBJ1-3|TRBV6-1|once
CASSEGPGVGNTIYF
TGTGCCAGCAGTGAAGGTCCAGGGGTAGGAAACACCATATATTTT
>-|TRBJ1-1|TRBV28|-
CASSFARTALNTEAFF
TGTGCCAGCAGTTTCGCCCGGACAGCCCTGAACACTGAAGCTTTCTTT
>-|TRBJ2-3|TRBV12-3/TRBV12-4|-
CASSSQGSSPQYF
TGTGCCAGCAGTTCACAGGGCTCTTCTCCGCAGTATTTT
>-|TRBJ1-2|TRBV24-1|-
CATSDFRGEGYTF
TGTGCCACCAGTGATTTCAGGGGTGAGGGCTACACCTTC
>TRBD2|TRBJ2-5|TRBV11-2|-
CASRPSGGGTQYF
TGTGCCAGCAGACCTAGCGGGGGAGGGACCCAGTACTTC
>-|TRBJ1-1|TRBV2|few
CASSGETRASGAFF
TGTGCCAGCAGTGGAGAGACACGAGCCTCGGGGGCTTTCTTT
>TRBD2|TRBJ2-1|TRBV29-1|-
CSSGASSYNEQFF
TGCAGCAGCGGGGCAAGCTCCTACAATGAGCAGTTCTTC
>-|TRBJ2-5|TRBV28|once
CASSLEVRGETQYF
TGTGCCAGCAGTTTAGAGGTTCGGGGAGAGACCCAGTACTTC
>TRBD1|TRBJ1-1|TRBV16|-
CASSPGQGLGEAFF
TGTGCCAGCAGTCCGGGACAGGGGTTGGGTGAAGCTTTCTTT
>-|TRBJ2-2|TRBV27|-
CASRGSGGSTGELFF
TGTGCCAGCAGGGGCTCTGGAGGGTCCACCGGGGAGCTGTTTTTT
>-|TRBJ1-5|TRBV5-8|-
CASSLAPREPQHF
TGTGCCAGCAGCTTGGCCCCCAGGGAACCCCAGCATTTT
>-|TRBJ1-4|TRBV28|-
CASSLPGSATNEKLFF
TGTGCCAGCAGTTTGCCGGGGAGCGCAACTAATGAAAAACTGTTTTTT
>-|TRBJ2-7|TRBV7-9|-
CASSLSGNYEQYF
TGTGCCAGCAGCTTATCAGGGAACTACGAGCAGTACTTC